Below are 12 T cell receptor beta chains sequenced from a single sample in a study of cytomegalovirus exposure and HLA in healthy donors. Vbeta (60) and Jbeta (13) primers were used in the PCR. Repertoires were generated with immunoSEQ multiplex PCR, while TCRdb's copy carries only in-frame clones and drops some. The table lists approximately 100,000 clones, 9.4% of them singletons. The sequenced sample was PBMCs. The source of these receptors is a man between 45 and 60 years old in good health and CMV-seropositive.

This clone was detected only a few times. The rearrangement links TRBV9 to TRBJ2-6; D gene ambiguous. Germline lookup yields CDR1 SGDLS and CDR2 YYNGEE. The length of the CDR3 is 14 residues. Trimming took 4 bases from V and 9 from J, leaving 14 bases between them. The CDR3 sequence is CASSQEVRGNVLTF. In DNA form, the CDR3 reads TGTGCCAGCAGCCAAGAAGTTAGAGGCAACGTCCTGACTTTC.

The chain uses TRBV6-6 and TRBJ1-5, with D unclear. Germline V gene sequence: CDR1 MNHNY, CDR2 SVGAGI (reference sequence). Trimming shortened V by 0 bases and J by 4 bases, and 4 bases separated the two germline ends. This CDR3 spans 13 amino acids. CDR3 in DNA: TGTGCCAGCAGTTACTCCCAGAATCAGCCCCAGCATTTT. Translating gives CASSYSQNQPQHF.

This clone occurred a few times. This rearrangement joins TRBV7-2 to TRBJ1-2, with 7 bases lining up with TRBD1. With V trimmed by 5 bases and J by 7 bases, 10 bases remained unmatched. CDR3 length: 14 amino acids. Germline CDR1 reads SGHTA; CDR2 reads FQGNSA. Written as DNA, the CDR3 is TGTGCCAGCAGCGCCTACAGGGGAGGAGGTGGCTACACCTTC. Amino acids: CASSAYRGGGGYTF.

This chain connects TRBV27 to TRBJ2-7, with 7 bases matching TRBD1. This CDR3 comprises 14 residues. V was clipped by 2 bases and J by 4 bases; unmatched bases: 5. Germline CDR1 and CDR2: MNHEY and SMNVEV (reference sequence). CDR3 protein: CASSLGDSDYEQYF. The DNA of the CDR3 is TGTGCCAGCAGTTTAGGGGACAGCGATTACGAGCAGTACTTC.

The sample holds a few counts of this clone. The genes are TRBV28 and TRBJ1-5; TRBD1 matches at 9 bases. CDR3 size: 16 residues. Losses at the gene ends were 6 bases for V and 7 bases for J; bases not matched to a gene: 13. Germline V gene lookup returns CDR1 MDHEN and CDR2 SYDVKM. The DNA of the CDR3 is TGTGCCAGCAGACAGCCTGGGACAGGGACTAGACAGCCCCAGCATTTT. It specifies CASRQPGTGTRQPQHF.

The rearrangement links TRBV5-1 to TRBJ2-1, with 9 bases lining up with TRBD2. The trim removed 5 bases at V and 8 bases at J, leaving 8 bases unmatched. Germline CDR1 and CDR2: SGHRS and YFSETQ. This CDR3 region has 14 residues. The CDR3 region is CASRWLAGRDEQFF. CDR3 DNA sequence: TGCGCCAGCAGGTGGCTAGCGGGGAGGGATGAGCAGTTCTTC.

This clone was counted a few times. The chain uses TRBV10-3 and TRBJ1-1; D remains ambiguous. V was clipped by 7 bases and J by 3 bases, with 15 bases between them. The CDR3 is 14 residues long. The germline V gene has CDR1 ENHRY and CDR2 SYGVKD. CDR3 region: CAITQAQIDTEAFF. In DNA, the CDR3 is TGTGCCATCACCCAGGCACAGATCGACACTGAAGCTTTCTTT.

The DNA for the CDR3 is TGTGCAAGTCGCTTTACAGACCCCACAGATACGCAGTATTTT. Translation: CASRFTDPTDTQYF. This chain uses TRBV12-2 with TRBJ2-3; the DNA was not used to check the table's D call, TRBD1. TRBV12-2 is a pseudogene segment. The CDR3 extends over 14 amino acids.

This clone was detected a few times. V and J are TRBV2 and TRBJ1-1; no firm D call. The CDR3 covers 13 residues. Germline assignment: CDR1 SNHLY and CDR2 FYNNEI. The ends were cut back, 6 bases at V and 4 bases at J, with 12 bases in the middle. The CDR3 DNA reads TGTGCCAGCAGAGATACACAGAGCACTGAAGCTTTCTTT. Residues: CASRDTQSTEAFF.

This clone has only a few counts. This chain connects TRBV5-1 to TRBJ2-5; TRBD2 is a possible D gene (5 bases). The CDR3 is 12 residues long. The V and J ends lost 8 bases and 0 bases respectively, with 8 bases between them. In germline, CDR1 is SGHRS, CDR2 YFSETQ. The CDR3 DNA sequence: TGCGCCAGTTCGACTAACCAAGAGACCCAGTACTTC. As protein: CASSTNQETQYF.

V gene TRBV13 combines with J gene TRBJ2-1; D may be TRBD2 (5 bases). Germline lookup yields CDR1 PRHDT and CDR2 FYEKMQ (reference sequence). This CDR3 spans 19 amino acids. V shed 0 bases and J shed 4 bases, with 22 bases lying between them. The CDR3 reads CASSLGLGSYSGSYNEQFF. The CDR3 nucleotides are TGTGCCAGCAGCTTAGGCCTCGGTAGTTATTCGGGGTCATACAATGAGCAGTTCTTC.

This clone has a handful of counts. V and J are TRBV5-1 and TRBJ2-2, with unresolved D. The germline V and J ends were trimmed by 1 base and 6 bases, with 16 bases remaining between them. Germline V gives CDR1 SGHRS, CDR2 YFSETQ. The length of the CDR3 is 16 residues. The CDR3 is CASSLRVRDDAGELFF. For the CDR3, the DNA is TGCGCCAGCAGCTTGCGGGTCAGAGATGACGCCGGGGAGCTGTTTTTT.